This record concerns one T cell receptor beta chain sequence. Its cognate antigen is unknown. The data stem from a study of cytomegalovirus exposure and HLA in healthy donors. The validation cohort, a group of over a hundred subjects, included the donors and was separate from the approximately 650-subject first cohort. After removal of 4 bases from V and 1 base from J, the junction contained 9 bases not matched to a gene. Germline assignment: CDR1 KGHSH and CDR2 LQKENI. The CDR3 runs 16 residues. Only in-frame clones appear in the TCRdb table, and some are missing; sequencing was by immunoSEQ multiplex PCR. The sample has 150,000 to 200,000 clones; about 81% are singletons. Notes on the study in general: Rarity marked most TCR sequences, yet some public TCRs occurred in many donors. The classifier reportedly diagnosed cytomegalovirus status with high specificity and sensitivity.

The J gene is TRBJ2-5, the V gene TRBV18; TRBD1 matches 7 bases. The receptor comes from a woman younger than 45 in good health and CMV-seronegative. The specimen sequenced was PBMCs. For the CDR3, the DNA is TGTGCCAGCTCACGATCCGGGACAGCGACCCAAGAGACCCAGTACTTC. It is translated as CASSRSGTATQETQYF. The full variable domain, rest sourced from reference TRBV18 and TRBJ2-5, is NAGVMQNPRHLVRRRGQEARLRCSPMKGHSHVYWYRQLPEEGLKFMVYLQKENIIDESGMPKERFSAEFPKEGPSILRIQQVVRGDSAAYFCASSRSGTATQETQYFGPGTRLLVL.